This TCR beta chain is from a study of technical replicates of blood from four donors. V lost 6 bases to trimming and J lost 2 bases, with 5 bases between them. This CDR3 has 11 amino acids. Looked up from germline, CDR1 is SGHNT and CDR2 is YENEEA. Only in-frame clones appear in the TCRdb table, and some are missing; sequencing was by immunoSEQ multiplex PCR. The profile covers fewer than 100,000 clones, with about 95% appearing a single time and 0.33% taken by the ten largest. The chain recombines TRBV11-3 with TRBJ2-7; D remains unclear. This TCR was recovered from a human donor in good health. The sequenced sample was T cells isolated from PBMCs. The DNA of the CDR3 is TGTGCCAGCAGTTTTACCTACGAGCAGTACTTC. The encoded protein is CASSFTYEQYF.